The rows below give T cell receptor beta chains drawn from one sample of a study of graft-versus-host responses after intestinal transplantation. The protocol was immunoSEQ multiplex PCR, while the TCRdb copy is restricted to in-frame clones and leaves out a portion. The table shows 35,000 to 45,000 clones, with roughly 86% occurring only once. Sequencing was performed on PBMCs, taken 267 days after transplant. The source is a human patient who received an intestinal transplant, so some T cells may come from the graft donor. CDR3s include the opening cysteine and the closing phenylalanine or tryptophan. The order of the fields is clone size, V gene, D gene, J gene, CDR3 protein, CDR3 DNA. The D gene is left open where the match is weak. Rows give clone size only sometimes, using once, few, many, or a class for an expanded clone.

clone_size: NA; v_call: TRBV7-3; d_call: NA; j_call: TRBJ1-5; cdr3_aa: CASSSRSGAGYNQPQHF; cdr3_nt: TGTGCCAGCAGCTCCCGGAGCGGTGCAGGCTACAATCAGCCCCAGCATTTT
clone_size: NA; v_call: TRBV5-1; d_call: NA; j_call: TRBJ2-7; cdr3_aa: CASSLGQGPLEQYF; cdr3_nt: TGCGCCAGCAGCTTGGGCCAGGGACCCTTGGAGCAGTACTTC
clone_size: NA; v_call: TRBV6-6; d_call: NA; j_call: TRBJ2-1; cdr3_aa: CASSSGDPSYNEQFF; cdr3_nt: TGTGCCAGCAGTTCCGGGGATCCGTCCTACAATGAGCAGTTCTTC
clone_size: NA; v_call: TRBV27; d_call: NA; j_call: TRBJ2-1; cdr3_aa: CASSFGTYNEQFF; cdr3_nt: TGTGCCAGCAGTTTTGGGACTTACAATGAGCAGTTCTTC
clone_size: once; v_call: TRBV5-1; d_call: NA; j_call: TRBJ1-1; cdr3_aa: CASSLVYNRGGLNTEAFF; cdr3_nt: TGCGCCAGCAGCTTGGTCTATAACAGAGGGGGTTTAAACACTGAAGCTTTCTTT
clone_size: NA; v_call: TRBV5-1; d_call: NA; j_call: TRBJ2-2; cdr3_aa: CASRFSNTGELSF; cdr3_nt: TGCGCCAGCAGGTTCAGTAACACCGGGGAGCTGTCTTTT
clone_size: NA; v_call: TRBV6-4; d_call: TRBD2; j_call: TRBJ2-1; cdr3_aa: CASSGSSGGYNEQFF; cdr3_nt: TGTGCCAGCAGTGGATCTAGCGGGGGTTACAATGAGCAGTTCTTC
clone_size: NA; v_call: TRBV5-4; d_call: NA; j_call: TRBJ2-1; cdr3_aa: CASSLGAGEQFF; cdr3_nt: TGTGCCAGCAGCTTGGGGGCGGGTGAGCAGTTCTTC
clone_size: NA; v_call: TRBV5-8; d_call: NA; j_call: TRBJ1-2; cdr3_aa: CASSFMAGAGYTF; cdr3_nt: TGTGCCAGCAGCTTCATGGCAGGGGCCGGCTACACCTTC
clone_size: NA; v_call: TRBV5-5; d_call: NA; j_call: TRBJ1-1; cdr3_aa: CASSPAPWPTNTEAFF; cdr3_nt: TGTGCCAGCAGCCCCGCCCCCTGGCCGACGAACACTGAAGCTTTCTTT
clone_size: NA; v_call: TRBV7-9; d_call: NA; j_call: TRBJ2-7; cdr3_aa: CASGRGYEQYF; cdr3_nt: TGTGCCAGCGGGAGAGGCTACGAGCAGTACTTC
clone_size: NA; v_call: TRBV2; d_call: NA; j_call: TRBJ2-5; cdr3_aa: CASGRETQYF; cdr3_nt: TGTGCCAGCGGCCGGGAGACCCAGTACTTC
clone_size: NA; v_call: TRBV4-1; d_call: NA; j_call: TRBJ2-7; cdr3_aa: CASTYRGGHEQYF; cdr3_nt: TGCGCCAGTACTTACCGGGGTGGCCACGAGCAGTACTTC
clone_size: NA; v_call: TRBV27; d_call: NA; j_call: TRBJ1-1; cdr3_aa: CASSLGGGWNTEAFF; cdr3_nt: TGTGCCAGCAGTTTGGGAGGGGGGTGGAACACTGAAGCTTTCTTT
clone_size: NA; v_call: TRBV6-1; d_call: NA; j_call: TRBJ2-7; cdr3_aa: CASFGQYEQYF; cdr3_nt: TGTGCCAGCTTCGGACAATACGAGCAGTACTTC
clone_size: NA; v_call: TRBV9; d_call: NA; j_call: TRBJ2-3; cdr3_aa: CASSAPARGFTDTQYF; cdr3_nt: TGTGCCAGCAGCGCCCCAGCTCGGGGGTTCACAGATACGCAGTATTTT
clone_size: NA; v_call: TRBV5-1; d_call: NA; j_call: TRBJ1-1; cdr3_aa: CASSSQTGTGTEAFF; cdr3_nt: TGCGCCAGCAGCTCACAAACCGGTACCGGCACTGAAGCTTTCTTT
clone_size: once; v_call: TRBV13; d_call: NA; j_call: TRBJ1-1; cdr3_aa: CASRLGAGWTEAFF; cdr3_nt: TGTGCCAGCAGATTAGGGGCGGGATGGACTGAAGCTTTCTTT
clone_size: NA; v_call: TRBV27; d_call: TRBD2; j_call: TRBJ2-3; cdr3_aa: CASSFGTSGADTQYF; cdr3_nt: TGTGCCAGCAGTTTCGGTACTAGCGGGGCAGATACGCAGTATTTT
clone_size: NA; v_call: TRBV14; d_call: TRBD2; j_call: TRBJ2-1; cdr3_aa: CASSQTSGGYLDEQFF; cdr3_nt: TGTGCCAGCAGCCAGACTAGCGGGGGTTACCTCGATGAGCAGTTCTTC
clone_size: NA; v_call: TRBV11-2; d_call: NA; j_call: TRBJ2-1; cdr3_aa: CASSHRIEQFF; cdr3_nt: TGTGCCAGCAGCCACCGGATCGAGCAGTTCTTC
clone_size: NA; v_call: TRBV14; d_call: TRBD2; j_call: TRBJ2-7; cdr3_aa: CASSLSGGVSYEQYF; cdr3_nt: TGTGCCAGCAGCCTTAGCGGGGGAGTTTCCTACGAGCAGTACTTC
clone_size: NA; v_call: TRBV4-1; d_call: TRBD1; j_call: TRBJ1-5; cdr3_aa: CASSQRTGVNQPQHF; cdr3_nt: TGCGCCAGCAGCCAGCGGACAGGGGTCAATCAGCCCCAGCATTTT
clone_size: NA; v_call: TRBV4-1; d_call: TRBD2; j_call: TRBJ2-1; cdr3_aa: CASSYQTNSGGFDEQFF; cdr3_nt: TGCGCCAGCAGCTACCAGACTAATAGCGGGGGGTTTGACGAGCAGTTCTTC
clone_size: NA; v_call: TRBV6-5; d_call: NA; j_call: TRBJ1-2; cdr3_aa: CASSQSAQRHYGYTF; cdr3_nt: TGTGCCAGCAGCCAATCCGCCCAGCGACACTATGGCTACACCTTC
clone_size: NA; v_call: TRBV10-1; d_call: NA; j_call: TRBJ2-3; cdr3_aa: CASSDPSRGTDTQYF; cdr3_nt: TGCGCCAGCAGTGATCCGTCCCGCGGGACAGATACGCAGTATTTT
clone_size: NA; v_call: TRBV29-1; d_call: NA; j_call: TRBJ2-1; cdr3_aa: CSVEGFGTQYNEQFF; cdr3_nt: TGCAGCGTTGAAGGATTTGGAACCCAGTACAATGAGCAGTTCTTC
clone_size: NA; v_call: TRBV5-4; d_call: NA; j_call: TRBJ1-2; cdr3_aa: CASSLMVGGGYTF; cdr3_nt: TGTGCCAGCAGCTTGATGGTTGGGGGTGGCTACACCTTC
clone_size: NA; v_call: TRBV12-5; d_call: TRBD1; j_call: TRBJ1-2; cdr3_aa: CASGPGTGHEANYGYTF; cdr3_nt: TGTGCTAGTGGGCCCGGGACAGGGCATGAAGCAAACTATGGCTACACCTTC
clone_size: NA; v_call: TRBV7-6; d_call: NA; j_call: TRBJ2-3; cdr3_aa: CASSILSDQAQYF; cdr3_nt: TGTGCCAGCAGCATCCTTAGCGATCAAGCGCAGTATTTT
clone_size: NA; v_call: TRBV14; d_call: NA; j_call: TRBJ1-1; cdr3_aa: CASRGAGSNTEAFF; cdr3_nt: TGTGCCAGCCGGGGAGCAGGCTCTAACACTGAAGCTTTCTTT
clone_size: NA; v_call: TRBV7-3; d_call: NA; j_call: TRBJ2-1; cdr3_aa: CASTLVRSSNEQFF; cdr3_nt: TGTGCCAGCACCCTAGTGAGATCTAGCAATGAGCAGTTCTTC
clone_size: NA; v_call: TRBV7-9; d_call: TRBD2; j_call: TRBJ2-5; cdr3_aa: CASSPRRLAGTWGQETQYF; cdr3_nt: TGTGCCAGCAGCCCCCGGCGGCTAGCGGGGACGTGGGGCCAAGAGACCCAGTACTTC
clone_size: NA; v_call: TRBV10-3; d_call: TRBD1; j_call: TRBJ2-7; cdr3_aa: CAISVRQGEDEQYF; cdr3_nt: TGTGCCATCAGTGTCCGACAGGGCGAGGACGAGCAGTACTTC
clone_size: once; v_call: TRBV9; d_call: NA; j_call: TRBJ2-7; cdr3_aa: CASSVAGETSGQYF; cdr3_nt: TGTGCCAGCAGCGTAGCGGGGGAAACCTCCGGGCAGTACTTC
clone_size: once; v_call: TRBV4-1; d_call: NA; j_call: TRBJ1-4; cdr3_aa: CASSLGEGPSIYEKLFF; cdr3_nt: TGCGCCAGCAGCCTGGGGGAGGGTCCCTCGATCTATGAAAAACTGTTTTTT
clone_size: NA; v_call: TRBV5-1; d_call: NA; j_call: TRBJ2-5; cdr3_aa: CASTVEETQYF; cdr3_nt: TGCGCCAGCACGGTAGAAGAGACCCAGTACTTC
clone_size: NA; v_call: TRBV7-9; d_call: NA; j_call: TRBJ1-3; cdr3_aa: CASSSYLWVTANSGNTIYF; cdr3_nt: TGTGCCAGCAGCTCCTACCTCTGGGTGACAGCCAACTCTGGAAACACCATATATTTT
clone_size: NA; v_call: TRBV4-1; d_call: NA; j_call: TRBJ1-2; cdr3_aa: CASMGPGGYTF; cdr3_nt: TGCGCCAGCATGGGTCCGGGTGGCTACACCTTC
clone_size: NA; v_call: TRBV19; d_call: NA; j_call: TRBJ2-3; cdr3_aa: CASSIWGTDTQYF; cdr3_nt: TGTGCCAGTAGTATATGGGGCACAGATACGCAGTATTTT
clone_size: once; v_call: TRBV5-1; d_call: NA; j_call: TRBJ1-1; cdr3_aa: CASSLDPRSTEAFF; cdr3_nt: TGCGCCAGCAGCTTGGACCCCAGGAGTACTGAAGCTTTCTTT
clone_size: few; v_call: TRBV5-1; d_call: NA; j_call: TRBJ2-7; cdr3_aa: CASSLNPDGYEQYF; cdr3_nt: TGCGCCAGCAGCTTGAATCCGGACGGCTACGAGCAGTACTTC
clone_size: NA; v_call: TRBV4-1; d_call: NA; j_call: TRBJ2-5; cdr3_aa: CASSQAGTAQETQYF; cdr3_nt: TGCGCCAGCAGCCAGGCGGGGACGGCCCAAGAGACCCAGTACTTC
clone_size: NA; v_call: TRBV27; d_call: NA; j_call: TRBJ1-2; cdr3_aa: CASSSSPATYGYTF; cdr3_nt: TGTGCCAGCAGTTCTTCTCCAGCAACCTATGGCTACACCTTC
clone_size: NA; v_call: TRBV19; d_call: NA; j_call: TRBJ1-2; cdr3_aa: CASSSSSRDKLLYGYTF; cdr3_nt: TGTGCCAGTAGTAGTAGTTCCCGGGACAAGCTTTTGTATGGCTACACCTTC
clone_size: NA; v_call: TRBV7-7; d_call: NA; j_call: TRBJ2-1; cdr3_aa: CASSLGAGFYNEQFF; cdr3_nt: TGTGCCAGCAGCTTGGGGGCGGGATTTTACAATGAGCAGTTCTTC
clone_size: NA; v_call: TRBV16; d_call: TRBD2; j_call: TRBJ2-3; cdr3_aa: CASSPPSPSGGEDTQYF; cdr3_nt: TGTGCCAGCAGCCCCCCCTCCCCTAGCGGGGGGGAAGATACGCAGTATTTT
clone_size: NA; v_call: TRBV6-1; d_call: NA; j_call: TRBJ2-5; cdr3_aa: CASSEPGETQYF; cdr3_nt: TGTGCCAGCAGTGAACCCGGGGAGACCCAGTACTTC